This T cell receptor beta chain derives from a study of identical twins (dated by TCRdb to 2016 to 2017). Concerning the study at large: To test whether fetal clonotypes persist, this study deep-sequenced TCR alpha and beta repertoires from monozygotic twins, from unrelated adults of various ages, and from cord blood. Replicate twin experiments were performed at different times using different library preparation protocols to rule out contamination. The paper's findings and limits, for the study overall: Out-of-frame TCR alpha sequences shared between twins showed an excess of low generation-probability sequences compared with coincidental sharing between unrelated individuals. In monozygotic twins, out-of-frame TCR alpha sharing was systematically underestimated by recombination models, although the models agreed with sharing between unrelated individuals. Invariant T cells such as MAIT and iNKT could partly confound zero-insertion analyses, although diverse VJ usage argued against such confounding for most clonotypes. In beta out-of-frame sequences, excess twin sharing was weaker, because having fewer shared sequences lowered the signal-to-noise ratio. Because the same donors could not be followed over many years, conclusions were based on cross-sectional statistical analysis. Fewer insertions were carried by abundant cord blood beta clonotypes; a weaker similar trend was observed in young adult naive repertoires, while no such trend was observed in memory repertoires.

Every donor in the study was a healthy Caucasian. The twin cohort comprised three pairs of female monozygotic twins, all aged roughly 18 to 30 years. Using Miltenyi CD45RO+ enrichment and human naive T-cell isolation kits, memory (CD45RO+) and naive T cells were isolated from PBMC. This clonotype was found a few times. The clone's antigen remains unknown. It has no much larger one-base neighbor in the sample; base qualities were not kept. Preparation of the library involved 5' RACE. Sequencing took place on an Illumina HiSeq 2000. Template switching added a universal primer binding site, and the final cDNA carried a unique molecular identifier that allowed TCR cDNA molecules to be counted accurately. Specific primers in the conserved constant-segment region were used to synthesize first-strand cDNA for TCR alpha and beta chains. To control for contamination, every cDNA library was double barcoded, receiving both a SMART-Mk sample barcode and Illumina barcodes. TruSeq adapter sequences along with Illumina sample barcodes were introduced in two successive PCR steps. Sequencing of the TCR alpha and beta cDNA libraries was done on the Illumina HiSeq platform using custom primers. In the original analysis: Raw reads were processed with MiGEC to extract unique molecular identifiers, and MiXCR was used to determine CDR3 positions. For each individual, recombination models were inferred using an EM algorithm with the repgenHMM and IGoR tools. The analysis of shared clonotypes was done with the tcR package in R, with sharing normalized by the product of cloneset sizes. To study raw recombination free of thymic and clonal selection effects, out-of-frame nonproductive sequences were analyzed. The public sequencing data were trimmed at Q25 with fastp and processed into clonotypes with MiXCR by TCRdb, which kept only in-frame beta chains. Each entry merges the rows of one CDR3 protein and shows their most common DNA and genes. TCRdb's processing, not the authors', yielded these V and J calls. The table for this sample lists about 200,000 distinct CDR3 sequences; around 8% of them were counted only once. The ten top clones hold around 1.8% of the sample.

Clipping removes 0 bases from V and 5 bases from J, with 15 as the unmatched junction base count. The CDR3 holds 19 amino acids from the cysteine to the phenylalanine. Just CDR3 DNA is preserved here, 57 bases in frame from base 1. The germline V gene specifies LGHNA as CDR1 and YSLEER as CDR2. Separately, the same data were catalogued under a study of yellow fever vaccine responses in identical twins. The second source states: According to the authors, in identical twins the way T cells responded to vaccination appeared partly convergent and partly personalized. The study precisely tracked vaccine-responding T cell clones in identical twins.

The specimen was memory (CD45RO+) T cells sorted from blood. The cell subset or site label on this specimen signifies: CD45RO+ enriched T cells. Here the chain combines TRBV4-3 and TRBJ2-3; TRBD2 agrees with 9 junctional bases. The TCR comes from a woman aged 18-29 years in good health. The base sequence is TGCGCCAGCAGCCAAGACCTTGGTAGCGGGAGCGCGATAGGAGATACGCAGTATTTT. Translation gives CASSQDLGSGSAIGDTQYF.